This TCR beta chain was retrieved from a study of beta chain features in type 1 diabetes. Broader study findings: Shortening of TCRB CDR3s, moderate but significant, appeared in all four CD4+ subsets of Type 1 diabetes patients.

V dropped 0 bases and J dropped 3; count of bases not matched to a gene: 5. The CDR3 length is 17 residues. The germline gives CDR1 SGHRS, CDR2 YFSETQ. This clone was counted a few times. The target antigen is unknown. The isolated RNA, all of it, was reverse transcribed, so expressed TCRB transcripts were what got sequenced. TCRdb's table, derived via immunoSEQ multiplex PCR, lists solely in-frame clones and lacks some. The sample shows around 710,000 clones, around 12% of them seen only once. The sequencing input was naive CD4+ T cells from blood. The TCR comes from a man aged 25 to 40 with type 1 diabetes. J is TRBJ2-3 and V is TRBV5-1, with TRBD2 matching over 12 bases. The CDR3 sequence is CASSLVELAGGTDTQYF. CDR3 DNA sequence: TGCGCCAGCAGCTTGGTAGAACTAGCGGGGGGTACAGATACGCAGTATTTT.